This TCR beta chain was found in a study of control samples from healthy donors and cancer patients. This CDR3 comprises 16 residues. Produced via immunoSEQ multiplex PCR; TCRdb's table is partial and in-frame only. This table has tens of thousands of clones, roughly 90% appearing once. J is TRBJ2-7 and V is TRBV21-1; the D call in the table, TRBD2, was not verified against the DNA. TRBV21-1 is recorded as a pseudogene. This TCR came from a woman between 50 and 59 years old in good health. The sequenced sample was blood. CDR3 amino acids: CASSARLAGRSGEQYF. Here the CDR3 DNA reads TGTGCCAGCAGCGCCAGACTAGCGGGACGATCGGGAGAGCAGTACTTC.